This T cell receptor beta chain was observed in a study of CD8 T cells in Susac syndrome. The CDR3 consists of 14 residues. V lost 2 bases, J lost 8 bases, and 14 bases lay in between. Germline values: CDR1 LGHNA, CDR2 YSLEER. Random hexamers were used to reverse transcribe an amount of roughly 0.5 to 1 ug RNA. It was immunoSEQ multiplex PCR that amplified TCR beta CDR3 across 54 Vbeta and 13 Jbeta. TCRdb independently ran MiXCR on the immunoSEQ multiplex PCR reads; one entry per CDR3 protein. The sample consists of 120,000 or so distinct CDR3 sequences, around 94% of them appearing once. This clonotype appeared a single time.

The receptor's source is a human donor with Susac syndrome. Sequenced input: CD8+ T cells from PBMCs. The V call is TRBV4-3, the J call TRBJ2-3; D is undetermined. The CDR3 region is CASSQSKGSPTQYF. CDR3 DNA: TGCGCCAGCAGCCAATCTAAGGGTTCACCTACGCAGTATTTT.